This passage covers 30 T cell receptor beta chains from one sample sequenced in a study of blood T cell repertoires in COVID-19. Using immunoSEQ multiplex PCR, the repertoire was profiled, and TCRdb retains in-frame clones only, with some absent. The sample includes 250,000 to 300,000 clones, more than 65% of them seen just once. The sequenced sample consisted of peripheral blood. The receptors derive from a woman aged 18-30 years with acute or convalescent COVID-19.

DNA for the CDR3: TGTGCCAGCAGTCCCTGGACAGGGAACAATGAGCAGTTCTTC. This encodes CASSPWTGNNEQFF. V usage is TRBV2 and J usage is TRBJ2-1; 8 nucleotides match TRBD1. CDR1 SNHLY and CDR2 FYNNEI come from the germline V gene. V was clipped by 5 bases and J by 5 bases; unmatched bases: 5. The CDR3 runs 14 residues.

J is TRBJ2-2 and V is TRBV19; weak D call: TRBD2 (6 bases). The V gene lost 8 bases and the J gene lost 7 bases, with 23 bases spanning the gap. This CDR3 is 16 amino acids long. Germline CDR1 is LNHDA and CDR2 is SQIVND (reference sequence). CDR3 region: CASPPKEWREHGELFF. In DNA, the CDR3 is TGTGCCAGTCCCCCAAAGGAATGGCGGGAACACGGGGAGCTGTTTTTT.

The chain is built from TRBV4-3 and TRBJ2-1, with 10 bases fitting TRBD2. Looked up from germline, CDR1 is LGHNA and CDR2 is YSLEER. The length of the CDR3 is 16 residues. V gave up 0 bases and J gave up 2 bases; unmatched junction bases: 1. The CDR3 DNA reads as TGCGCCAGCAGCCAAGATGGGACTAGCGCCTACAATGAGCAGTTCTTC. Encoded protein: CASSQDGTSAYNEQFF.

The chain has TRBV5-1 and TRBJ2-1; D is possibly TRBD2 (5 bases). Trimming cost V 5 bases and J 1 base, with 10 bases left between them. The germline V gene encodes CDR1 SGHRS and CDR2 YFSETQ. This CDR3 has 14 amino acids. For the CDR3, the DNA is TGCGCCAGCAGGGTTGGGGAGTCCTACAATGAGCAGTTCTTC. Its protein product is CASRVGESYNEQFF.

CDR3 residues: CASSRTEAHEQFF. CDR3 nucleotide sequence: TGTGCCAGCAGTAGGACTGAGGCCCATGAGCAGTTCTTC. The gene calls are TRBV6-5 and TRBJ2-1; D may be TRBD2 (5 bases). This CDR3 is 13 amino acids long. From germline, CDR1 is MNHEY and CDR2 SVGAGI. V shed 5 bases and J shed 8 bases, with 13 bases lying between them.

This clone was seen more than once but under ten times. The chain couples TRBV27 to TRBJ2-1; perhaps TRBD1 as D (6 bases). Germline V lookup: CDR1 MNHEY, CDR2 SMNVEV (reference sequence). The CDR3 sequence is 15 residues long. V was trimmed by 6 bases and J by 4 bases, leaving 16 bases between them. The CDR3 DNA sequence: TGTGCCAGCAGATCCGGGACACAACCATACAATGAGCAGTTCTTC. The encoded protein is CASRSGTQPYNEQFF.

The chain combines TRBV30 with TRBJ1-1, with 7 bases matching TRBD1. With 3 bases clipped from V and 5 bases from J, the junction kept 15 bases outside the gene matches. This CDR3 comprises 16 residues. Germline V CDR1 and CDR2: GTSNPN, SVGIG (reference sequence). The CDR3 loop is CAWSASIRDRRTEAFF. Written as DNA, the CDR3 is TGTGCCTGGAGCGCCTCCATTAGGGACAGACGGACTGAAGCTTTCTTT.

This clone was seen a single time. V gene TRBV2 combines with J gene TRBJ2-1, with 11 bases fitting TRBD2. Trimming at V came to 0 bases and at J to 0 bases, leaving 10 bases not matched to a gene. The CDR3 loop spans 20 amino acids. Germline values: CDR1 SNHLY, CDR2 FYNNEI. In DNA form, the CDR3 reads TGTGCCAGCAGTGAAGCGGGGGTAGCGGGAGGGCAGAGCTCCTACAATGAGCAGTTCTTC. It is translated as CASSEAGVAGGQSSYNEQFF.

This chain links TRBV27 with TRBJ2-7; D is perhaps TRBD2 (6 bases). The CDR3 length is 15 residues. The germline V gene encodes CDR1 MNHEY and CDR2 SMNVEV (reference sequence). Trimming left V 0 bases short and J 0 bases short, with 9 bases between. The CDR3 nucleotides are TGTGCCAGCAGTTTATCCGCGGGGCGCTCCTACGAGCAGTACTTC. It yields the protein CASSLSAGRSYEQYF.

The gene calls are TRBV4-3 and TRBJ2-1, with 8 nucleotides matching TRBD2. Unmatched junction bases numbered 5, after V lost 1 base and J lost 3 bases. Germline lookup yields CDR1 LGHNA and CDR2 YSLEER. This CDR3 comprises 16 residues. The CDR3 DNA reads TGCGCCAGCAGCCAAGTGGGAGCGGGGGTCTACAATGAGCAGTTCTTC. It is translated as CASSQVGAGVYNEQFF.

In its sample, this clone was seen a few times. The J gene is TRBJ1-3, the V gene TRBV6-5; tentative D call: TRBD1 (6 bases). Germline-derived CDR1 and CDR2 are MNHEY and SVGAGI. Trimming removed 7 bases at V and 0 bases at J, with 13 bases between. There are 15 residues in the CDR3. The CDR3 sequence is CASKDRLSSGNTIYF. CDR3 nucleotide sequence: TGTGCCAGCAAGGACAGACTTAGCTCTGGAAACACCATATATTTT.

The V and J genes are TRBV28 and TRBJ1-5; D not certain. The CDR3 has 14 residues. Germline values: CDR1 MDHEN, CDR2 SYDVKM. Trimming took off 4 bases at V and 5 bases at J, with 12 bases between the two ends. The CDR3 loop is CASSWALGDQPQHF. The CDR3 DNA reads TGTGCCAGCAGTTGGGCACTGGGAGATCAGCCCCAGCATTTT.

The chain couples TRBV6-2 or TRBV6-3 to TRBJ2-3; TRBD2 matches at 8 bases. The CDR3 extends over 16 amino acids. Germline lookup yields CDR1 MNHEY and CDR2 SVGEGT. The J segment lost 6 bases and the V segment lost 6 bases, leaving 14 bases of the junction unmatched. The CDR3: CASSDRTGLVSDTQYF. CDR3 nucleotide sequence: TGTGCCAGCAGCGACAGAACGGGACTAGTTTCGGATACGCAGTATTTT.

This chain uses TRBV19 with TRBJ2-1; 10 nucleotides match TRBD2. The length of the CDR3 is 17 residues. Germline assignment: CDR1 LNHDA and CDR2 SQIVND (reference sequence). V was pared by 4 bases and J by 2 bases, with 8 bases of the junction left unmatched. DNA for the CDR3: TGTGCCAGTAGTACAAGAGCGGGAGGGCGAACCTACAATGAGCAGTTCTTC. It encodes CASSTRAGGRTYNEQFF.

In regard to this clone: At the DNA level, this CDR3 is encoded by other sequences in the same sample as well. The chain uses TRBV2 and TRBJ2-7, with TRBD2 matching 9 bases. This CDR3 region has 13 residues. In germline, CDR1 is SNHLY, CDR2 FYNNEI. V was clipped by 4 bases and J by 2 bases; unmatched bases: 0. CDR3 in DNA: TGTGCCAGCAGTGTAGCGGGAGCCTACGAGCAGTACTTC. It encodes CASSVAGAYEQYF.

The chain uses TRBV20-1 and TRBJ2-5; 7 bases fit TRBD1. Germline V gene sequence: CDR1 DFQATT, CDR2 SNEGSKA (reference sequence). There are 14 residues in the CDR3. The ends lost 3 bases at V and 5 bases at J; junction bases unmatched: 9. Here the CDR3 DNA reads TGCAGTGCTAGTAGGGCGACAGGGTTGGAGACCCAGTACTTC. This translates into CSASRATGLETQYF.

The rearrangement uses TRBV6-5 and TRBJ2-1; possibly TRBD1 for D (6 bases). This CDR3 is 15 amino acids long. CDR1 and CDR2 (germline): MNHEY, SVGAGI. V dropped 6 bases and J dropped 0 bases, with 12 bases sitting between them. CDR3 nucleotides: TGTGCCAGCAGATTAGGGGGTTTCTCCTACAATGAGCAGTTCTTC. It is translated as CASRLGGFSYNEQFF.

The gene calls are TRBV7-8 and TRBJ2-1; possible D gene TRBD1, 5 bases. V was trimmed by 2 bases and J by 3 bases, leaving 11 bases between them. The CDR3 spans 15 residues. Germline V gives CDR1 SGHVS, CDR2 FQNEAQ. Here the CDR3 DNA reads TGTGCCAGCAGCTTACGGCAGGGTCACTACAATGAGCAGTTCTTC. It codes for CASSLRQGHYNEQFF.

V and J are TRBV19 and TRBJ1-1; D gene ambiguous. Trimming took off 2 bases at V and 1 base at J, with 8 bases between the two ends. CDR1 is LNHDA, CDR2 SQIVND, per germline (reference sequence). This CDR3 has 14 amino acids. CDR3 protein: CASSIFTRNTEAFF. Written as DNA, the CDR3 is TGTGCCAGTAGTATATTTACGCGGAACACTGAAGCTTTCTTT.

The chain uses TRBV27 and TRBJ2-1; 11 nucleotides match TRBD2. The CDR3 is 15 residues long. The V and J ends lost 5 bases and 15 bases, in that order; junction bases with no gene match: 15. The V gene's germline CDR1 is MNHEY and CDR2 SMNVEV (reference sequence). CDR3 nucleotide sequence: TGTGCCAGCAGTCGATTAGGGACTAGCGGTACCCTGGCGTTCTTC. Protein sequence: CASSRLGTSGTLAFF.

The CDR3, as DNA: TGCGCCAGCAGCCAAGATCTGAGCGGGAGGGCCACCACCGGGGAGCTGTTTTTT. This translates into CASSQDLSGRATTGELFF. The chain couples TRBV4-3 to TRBJ2-2; TRBD2 aligns across 10 bases. Germline V lookup: CDR1 LGHNA, CDR2 YSLEER. V shed 0 bases, J shed 4 bases, and the junction held 8 bases outside the gene matches. The CDR3 spans 18 residues.

The chain uses TRBV27 and TRBJ1-1; D remains ambiguous. The V end was cut by 2 bases, the J end by 4 bases, with 8 bases between. Looked up from germline, CDR1 is MNHEY and CDR2 is SMNVEV (reference sequence). The CDR3 runs 13 residues. CDR3 DNA sequence: TGTGCCAGCAGTTTAGCGTTAAGCACTGAAGCTTTCTTT. It is translated as CASSLALSTEAFF.

The V call is TRBV27, the J call TRBJ1-1, with D hard to call. The CDR3 has 14 amino acids. The germline V and J ends were trimmed by 3 bases and 1 base, with 9 bases remaining between them. The germline gives CDR1 MNHEY, CDR2 SMNVEV (reference sequence). The CDR3 sequence is CASSFLGENTEAFF. CDR3 DNA: TGTGCCAGCAGTTTTTTAGGAGAGAACACTGAAGCTTTCTTT.

In its sample, this clone was seen once. J is TRBJ2-1 and V is TRBV5-1, with 11 bases identical to TRBD2. This CDR3 is built from 19 residues. The germline V gene encodes CDR1 SGHRS and CDR2 YFSETQ. V shed 3 bases, J shed 5 bases, and the junction held 16 bases outside the gene matches. For the CDR3, the DNA is TGCGCCAGCAGCTGGACGTCTACTAGCGGGAGAAGGTGGGACAATGAGCAGTTCTTC. This encodes CASSWTSTSGRRWDNEQFF.

The chain recombines TRBV5-1 with TRBJ1-1, with D unresolved. The germline gives CDR1 SGHRS, CDR2 YFSETQ. Trimming took off 0 bases at V and 1 base at J, with 7 bases between the two ends. CDR3 length: 14 residues. CDR3 sequence: CASSLGQTNTEAFF. Written as DNA, the CDR3 is TGCGCCAGCAGCTTGGGACAAACGAACACTGAAGCTTTCTTT.

The CDR3, as DNA: TGCAGTGCTAGTGCGGGACAGGGTACCGGGGAGCTGTTTTTT. Translation: CSASAGQGTGELFF. The rearrangement uses TRBV20-1 and TRBJ2-2, with 9 bases matching TRBD1. This CDR3 is built from 14 residues. CDR1 is DFQATT and CDR2 is SNEGSKA in the germline V gene (reference sequence). The V gene end was trimmed by 3 bases and the J gene end by 5 bases; junction bases not matched to a gene: 4.

This chain uses TRBV27 with TRBJ1-1; the match to TRBD1 covers 10 bases. Germline lookup yields CDR1 MNHEY and CDR2 SMNVEV (reference sequence). V lost 8 bases, J lost 8 bases, and 5 bases stayed unmatched. The CDR3 runs 12 residues. CDR3 nucleotides: TGTGCCAGCTCCGACAGGGGGCAGGAAGCTTTCTTT. Its translation: CASSDRGQEAFF.

This rearrangement joins TRBV4-2 to TRBJ2-1; TRBD2 aligns across 7 bases. The length of the CDR3 is 16 residues. CDR1 is LGHNA, CDR2 YNFKEQ, per germline. The V gene end was trimmed by 0 bases and the J gene end by 10 bases; junction bases not matched to a gene: 12. The chain's CDR3 is CASSQEYSGAGTEQFF. In DNA form, the CDR3 reads TGTGCCAGCAGCCAAGAATACAGCGGGGCCGGAACGGAGCAGTTCTTC.

The chain employs TRBV29-1 and TRBJ2-7; 10 bases are a match to TRBD1. V lost 6 bases to trimming and J lost 4 bases; unmatched junction nucleotides: 9. The V gene's germline CDR1 is SQVTM and CDR2 ANQGSEA. There are 14 residues in the CDR3. The CDR3 nucleotides read TGCAGCGTCAAAGCCGGGACAGGGGATTACGAGCAGTACTTC. It yields the protein CSVKAGTGDYEQYF.

V is TRBV5-4 and J is TRBJ2-3, with 7 positions matching TRBD2. CDR1 is SGHNT and CDR2 is YYREEE in the germline V gene (reference sequence). The length of the CDR3 is 15 residues. V lost 1 base and J lost 0; bases outside the gene matches: 2. The CDR3 bases are TGTGCCAGCAGCTTGTGGGACTATAGCACAGATACGCAGTATTTT. It specifies CASSLWDYSTDTQYF.